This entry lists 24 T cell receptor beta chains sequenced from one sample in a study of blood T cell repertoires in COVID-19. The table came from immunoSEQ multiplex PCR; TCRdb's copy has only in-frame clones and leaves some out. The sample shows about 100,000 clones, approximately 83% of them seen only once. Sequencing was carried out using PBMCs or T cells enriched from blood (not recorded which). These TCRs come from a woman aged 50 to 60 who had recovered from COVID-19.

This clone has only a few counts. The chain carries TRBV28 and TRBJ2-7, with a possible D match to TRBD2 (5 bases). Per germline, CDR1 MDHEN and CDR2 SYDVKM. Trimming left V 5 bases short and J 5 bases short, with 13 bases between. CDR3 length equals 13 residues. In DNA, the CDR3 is TGTGCCAGCAGTCGGACTGGGCGGGACGAGCAGTACTTC. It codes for CASSRTGRDEQYF.

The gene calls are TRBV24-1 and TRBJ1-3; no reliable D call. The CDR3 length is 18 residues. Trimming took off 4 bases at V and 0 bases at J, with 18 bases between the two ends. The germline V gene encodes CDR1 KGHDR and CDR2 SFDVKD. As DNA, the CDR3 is TGTGCCACCAGTGACGGGCCAGCAGGAGGTTACTCTGGAAACACCATATATTTT. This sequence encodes CATSDGPAGGYSGNTIYF.

The CDR3 DNA follows: TGTGCCAGCAGCCCCCGATGGAGCGGGGGGGCGGAGACCCAGTACTTC. Protein product: CASSPRWSGGAETQYF. J is TRBJ2-5 and V is TRBV14; 10 bases line up with TRBD2. Germline values: CDR1 SGHDN, CDR2 FVKESK. V trimming: 4 bases; J trimming: 5 bases; junction bases outside the gene matches: 10. There are 16 residues in the CDR3.

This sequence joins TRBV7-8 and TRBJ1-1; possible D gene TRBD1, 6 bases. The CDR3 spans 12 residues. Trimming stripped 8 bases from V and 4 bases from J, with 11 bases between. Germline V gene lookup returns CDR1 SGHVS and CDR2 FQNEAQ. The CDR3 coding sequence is TGTGCCAGCTGGGAAGGGGGCACTGAAGCTTTCTTT. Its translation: CASWEGGTEAFF.

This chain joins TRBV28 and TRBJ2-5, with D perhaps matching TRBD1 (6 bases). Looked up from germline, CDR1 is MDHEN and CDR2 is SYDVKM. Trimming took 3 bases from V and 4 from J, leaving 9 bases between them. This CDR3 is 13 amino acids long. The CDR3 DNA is TGTGCCAGCAGTTTCCCAGGGGCAGAGACCCAGTACTTC. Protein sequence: CASSFPGAETQYF.

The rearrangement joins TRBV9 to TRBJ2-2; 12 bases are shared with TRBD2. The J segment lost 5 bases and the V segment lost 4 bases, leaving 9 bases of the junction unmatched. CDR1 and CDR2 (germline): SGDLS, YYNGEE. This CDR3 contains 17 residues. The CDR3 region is CASSPDGLAGRTGELFF. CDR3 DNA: TGTGCCAGCAGCCCAGACGGACTAGCGGGAAGGACCGGGGAGCTGTTTTTT.

The CDR3 loop reads CASSSTLGGGTEAFF. The CDR3 coding sequence is TGTGCCAGCAGTTCCACCCTCGGGGGGGGGACTGAAGCTTTCTTT. The chain has TRBV27 and TRBJ1-1; weak D call: TRBD1 (5 bases). Germline V gene data show CDR1 as MNHEY and CDR2 as SMNVEV (reference sequence). This CDR3 is 15 amino acids long. The V end lost 4 bases, the J end lost 5 bases, and 17 bases lay between the germline ends.

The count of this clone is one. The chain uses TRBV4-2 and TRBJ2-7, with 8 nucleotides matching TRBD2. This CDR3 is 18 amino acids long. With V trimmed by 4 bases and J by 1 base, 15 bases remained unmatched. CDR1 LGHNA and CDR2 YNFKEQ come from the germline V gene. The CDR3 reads CASSLQSGGGDRSYEQYF. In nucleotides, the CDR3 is TGTGCCAGCAGCCTCCAATCGGGGGGGGGAGATCGATCCTACGAGCAGTACTTC.

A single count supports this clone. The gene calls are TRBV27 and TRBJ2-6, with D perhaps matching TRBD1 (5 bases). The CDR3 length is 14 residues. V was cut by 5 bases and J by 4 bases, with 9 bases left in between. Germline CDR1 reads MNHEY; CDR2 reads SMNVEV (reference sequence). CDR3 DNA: TGTGCCAGCAGTCCCAGGGAAGGGGCCAACGTCCTGACTTTC. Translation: CASSPREGANVLTF.

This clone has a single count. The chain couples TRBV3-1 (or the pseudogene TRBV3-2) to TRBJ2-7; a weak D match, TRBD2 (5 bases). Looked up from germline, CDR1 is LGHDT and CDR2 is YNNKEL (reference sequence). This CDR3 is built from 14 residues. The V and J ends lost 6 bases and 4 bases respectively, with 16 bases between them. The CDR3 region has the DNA TGTGCCAGCAGTTACGACTCGCCGGGGTACGAGCAGTACTTC. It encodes CASSYDSPGYEQYF.

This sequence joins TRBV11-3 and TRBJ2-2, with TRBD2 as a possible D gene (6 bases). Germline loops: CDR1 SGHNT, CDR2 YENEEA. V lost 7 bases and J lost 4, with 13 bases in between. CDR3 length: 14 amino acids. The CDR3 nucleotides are TGTGCCAGCACGGGAGCCAAGGGCACCGGGGAGCTGTTTTTT. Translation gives CASTGAKGTGELFF. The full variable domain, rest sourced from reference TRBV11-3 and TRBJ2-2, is EAGVVQSPRYKIIEKKQPVAFWCNPISGHNTLYWYLQNLGQGPELLIRYENEEAVDDSQLPKDRFSAERLKGVDSTLKIQPAELGDSAVYLCASTGAKGTGELFFGEGSRLTVL.

The CDR3 DNA follows: TGTGCCAGCGGAGGGTACTACGAGCAGTACTTC. This encodes CASGGYYEQYF. This chain joins TRBV6-5 and TRBJ2-7; maybe TRBD2 (6 bases). Trimming left V 8 bases short and J 3 bases short, with 8 bases between. Germline V gene lookup returns CDR1 MNHEY and CDR2 SVGAGI. This CDR3 region has 11 residues.

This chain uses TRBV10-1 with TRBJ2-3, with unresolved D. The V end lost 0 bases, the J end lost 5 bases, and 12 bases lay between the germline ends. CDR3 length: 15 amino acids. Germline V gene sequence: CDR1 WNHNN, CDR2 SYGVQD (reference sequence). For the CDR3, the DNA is TGCGCCAGCAGTGAGTCGACCCCAGGTGGAGATACGCAGTATTTT. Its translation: CASSESTPGGDTQYF.

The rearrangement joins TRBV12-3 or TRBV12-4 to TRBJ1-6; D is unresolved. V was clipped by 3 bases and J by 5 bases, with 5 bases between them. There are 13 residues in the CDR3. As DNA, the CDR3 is TGTGCCAGCAGTTTCAGCGATAATTCACCCCTCCACTTT. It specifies CASSFSDNSPLHF.

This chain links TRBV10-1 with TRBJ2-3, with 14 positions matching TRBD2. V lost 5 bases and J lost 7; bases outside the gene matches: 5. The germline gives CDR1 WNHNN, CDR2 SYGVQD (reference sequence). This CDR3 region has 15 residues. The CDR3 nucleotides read TGCGCCAGCAGTCCGACTAGCGGGGGGGCCTATACGCAGTATTTT. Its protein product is CASSPTSGGAYTQYF.

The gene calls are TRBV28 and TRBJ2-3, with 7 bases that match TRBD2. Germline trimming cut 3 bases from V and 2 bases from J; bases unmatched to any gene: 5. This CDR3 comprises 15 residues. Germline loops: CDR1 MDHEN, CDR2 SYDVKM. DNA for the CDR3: TGTGCCAGCAGTTTCTCTAGCGGAGACACAGATACGCAGTATTTT. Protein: CASSFSSGDTDTQYF.

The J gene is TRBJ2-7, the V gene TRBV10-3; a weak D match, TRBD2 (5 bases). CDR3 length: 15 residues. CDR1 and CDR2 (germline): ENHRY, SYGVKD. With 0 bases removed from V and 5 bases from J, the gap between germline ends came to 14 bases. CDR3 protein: CAISESLHASNEQYF. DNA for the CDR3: TGTGCCATCAGTGAGTCCCTTCATGCTAGCAACGAGCAGTACTTC.

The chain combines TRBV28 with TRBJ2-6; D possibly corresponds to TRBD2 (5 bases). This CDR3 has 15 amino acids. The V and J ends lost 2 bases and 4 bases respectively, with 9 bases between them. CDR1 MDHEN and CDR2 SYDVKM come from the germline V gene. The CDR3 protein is CASSLRGLGANVLTF. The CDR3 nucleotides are TGTGCCAGCAGTTTAAGAGGGTTAGGGGCCAACGTCCTGACTTTC. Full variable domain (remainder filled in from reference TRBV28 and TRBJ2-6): DVKVTQSSRYLVKRTGEKVFLECVQDMDHENMFWYRQDPGLGLRLIYFSYDVKMKEKGDIPEGYSVSREKKERFSLILESASTNQTSMYLCASSLRGLGANVLTFGAGSRLTVL.

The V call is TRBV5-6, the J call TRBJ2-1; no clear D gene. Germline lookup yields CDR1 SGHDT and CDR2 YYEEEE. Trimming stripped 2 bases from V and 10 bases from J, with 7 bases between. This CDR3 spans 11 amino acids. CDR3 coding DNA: TGTGCCAGCAGCTTTAGTCAAGAGCAGTTCTTC. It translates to CASSFSQEQFF. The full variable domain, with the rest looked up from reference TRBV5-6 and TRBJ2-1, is DAGVTQSPTHLIKTRGQQVTLRCSPKSGHDTVSWYQQALGQGPQFIFQYYEEEERQRGNFPDRFSGHQFPNYSSELNVNALLLGDSALYLCASSFSQEQFFGPGTRLTVL.

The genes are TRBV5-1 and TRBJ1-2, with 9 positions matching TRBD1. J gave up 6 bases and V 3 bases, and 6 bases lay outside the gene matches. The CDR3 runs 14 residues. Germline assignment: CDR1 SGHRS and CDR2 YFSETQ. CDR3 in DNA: TGCGCCAGCAGCTGGACCGGGACAGGGAATGGCTACACCTTC. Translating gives CASSWTGTGNGYTF.

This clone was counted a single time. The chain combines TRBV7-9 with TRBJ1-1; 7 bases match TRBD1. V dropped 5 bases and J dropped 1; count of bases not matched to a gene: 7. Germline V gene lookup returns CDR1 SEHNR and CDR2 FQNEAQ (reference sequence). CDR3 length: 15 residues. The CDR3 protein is CASSQRRGRNTEAFF. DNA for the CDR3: TGTGCCAGCAGCCAACGTAGGGGGCGGAACACTGAAGCTTTCTTT.

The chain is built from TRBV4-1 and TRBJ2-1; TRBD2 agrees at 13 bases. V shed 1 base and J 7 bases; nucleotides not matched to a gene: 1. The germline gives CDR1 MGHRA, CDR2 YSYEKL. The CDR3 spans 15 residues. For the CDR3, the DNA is TGCGCCAGCAGCCAAGGACTAGCGGGAGGTAATGAGCAGTTCTTC. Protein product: CASSQGLAGGNEQFF.

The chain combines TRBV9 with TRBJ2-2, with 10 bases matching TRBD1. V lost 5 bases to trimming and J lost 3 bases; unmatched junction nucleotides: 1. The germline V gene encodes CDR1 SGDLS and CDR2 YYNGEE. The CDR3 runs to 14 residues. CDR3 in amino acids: CASRTGGDTGELFF. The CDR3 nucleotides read TGTGCCAGCAGGACAGGGGGCGACACCGGGGAGCTGTTTTTT.

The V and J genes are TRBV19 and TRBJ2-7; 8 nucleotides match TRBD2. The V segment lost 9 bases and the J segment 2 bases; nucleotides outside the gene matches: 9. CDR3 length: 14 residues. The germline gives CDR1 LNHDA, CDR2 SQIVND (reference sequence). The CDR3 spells CASPGRGAPYEQYF. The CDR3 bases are TGTGCCAGCCCCGGGAGGGGAGCGCCCTACGAGCAGTACTTC.